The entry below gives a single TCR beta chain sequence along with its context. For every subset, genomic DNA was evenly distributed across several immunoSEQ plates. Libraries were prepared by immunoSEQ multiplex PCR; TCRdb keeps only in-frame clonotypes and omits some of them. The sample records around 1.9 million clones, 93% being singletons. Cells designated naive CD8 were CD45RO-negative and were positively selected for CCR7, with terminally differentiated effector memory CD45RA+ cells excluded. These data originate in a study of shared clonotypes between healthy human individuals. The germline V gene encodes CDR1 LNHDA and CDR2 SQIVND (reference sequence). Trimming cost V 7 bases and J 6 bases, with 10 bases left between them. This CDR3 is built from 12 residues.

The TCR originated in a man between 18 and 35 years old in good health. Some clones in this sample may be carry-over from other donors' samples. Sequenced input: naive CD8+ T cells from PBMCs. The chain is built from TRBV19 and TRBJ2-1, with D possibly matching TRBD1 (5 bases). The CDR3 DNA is TGTGCCAGTAAGGGGCACACCAATGAGCAGTTCTTC. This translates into CASKGHTNEQFF.